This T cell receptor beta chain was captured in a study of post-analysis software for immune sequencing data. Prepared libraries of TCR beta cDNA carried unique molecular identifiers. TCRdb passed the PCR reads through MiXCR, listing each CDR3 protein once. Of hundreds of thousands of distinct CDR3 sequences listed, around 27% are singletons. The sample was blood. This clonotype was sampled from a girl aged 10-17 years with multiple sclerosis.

CDR3 in DNA: TGCAGTGCACCGCGGTCCGGGACTGGCGGGGGGATGAGCACAGATACGCAGTATTTT. This sequence encodes CSAPRSGTGGGMSTDTQYF. The rearrangement links TRBV20-1 to TRBJ2-3; 8 bases match TRBD2. Losses at the gene ends were 6 bases for V and 0 bases for J; bases not matched to a gene: 20. Germline lookup yields CDR1 DFQATT and CDR2 SNEGSKA (reference sequence). The CDR3 loop spans 19 amino acids.